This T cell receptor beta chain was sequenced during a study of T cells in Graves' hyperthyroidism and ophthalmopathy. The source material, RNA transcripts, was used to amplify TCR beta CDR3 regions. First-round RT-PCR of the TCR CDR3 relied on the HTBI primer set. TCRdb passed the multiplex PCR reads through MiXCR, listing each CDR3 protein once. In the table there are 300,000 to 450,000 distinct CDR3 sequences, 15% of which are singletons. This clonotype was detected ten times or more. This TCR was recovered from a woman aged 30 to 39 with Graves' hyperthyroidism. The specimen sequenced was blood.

CDR3 DNA sequence: TGTGCCAGCAGTTTATCCTCGGACACGCGGACTAGGGAGCAGTACTTC. Translating gives CASSLSSDTRTREQYF. This chain links TRBV28 with TRBJ2-7; 7 nucleotides align to TRBD2. The V gene's germline CDR1 is MDHEN and CDR2 SYDVKM. This CDR3 region has 16 residues. V shed 1 base and J 7 bases; nucleotides not matched to a gene: 13.